These 9 T cell receptor beta chains originate from one sample sequenced in a study of response to subunit inactivated influenza vaccine. MiXCR, run by TCRdb on the RT-PCR reads, gives a single entry per CDR3 protein. This table holds roughly 190,000 distinct CDR3 sequences, about an eighth found once. Material: CD8+ T cells sorted from PBMCs, obtained more than 4 days after vaccination. The receptor source for this set is a man aged 50 to 60 who received an inactivated influenza vaccine.

A few counts support this clonotype. The chain employs TRBV19 and TRBJ2-5; TRBD1 matches at 10 bases. The germline CDR1 and CDR2 sequences are LNHDA and SQIVND (reference sequence). V lost 5 bases, J lost 7 bases, and 7 bases stayed unmatched. The CDR3 spans 14 residues. The CDR3 here is CASSSGTGVATQYF. The CDR3 nucleotides are TGTGCCAGTAGTTCCGGGACAGGGGTTGCGACCCAGTACTTC.

The chain links TRBV12-3 or TRBV12-4 to TRBJ1-1; D ambiguous. CDR3 length: 11 amino acids. V was pared by 5 bases and J by 6 bases, with 7 bases between. This CDR3 reads CASSERAEAFF. As DNA, the CDR3 is TGTGCCAGCAGTGAAAGGGCTGAAGCTTTCTTT.

The chain joins TRBV28 to TRBJ2-1; 7 bases match TRBD2. V lost 5 bases, J lost 9 bases, and 13 bases stayed unmatched. This CDR3 has 15 amino acids. Germline values: CDR1 MDHEN, CDR2 SYDVKM. The CDR3 nucleotides are TGTGCCAGCAGTGTACTGGGAGGGCCGGCCGGTGAGCAGTTCTTC. Its translation is CASSVLGGPAGEQFF.

The chain links TRBV13 to TRBJ1-2; 10 nucleotides match TRBD1. Germline V gene sequence: CDR1 PRHDT, CDR2 FYEKMQ (reference sequence). This CDR3 comprises 16 residues. V was clipped by 1 base and J by 3 bases; unmatched bases: 5. The CDR3: CASSLVTGTGDYGYTF. CDR3 DNA: TGTGCCAGCAGCTTAGTAACAGGGACAGGGGACTATGGCTACACCTTC.

The sample holds many counts of this clonotype. The junction and the germline gene differ at one end; a read error may be behind it. The V call is TRBV6-2 or TRBV6-3, the J call TRBJ2-3, with 9 bases aligning to TRBD2. CDR1 and CDR2 (germline): MNHEY, SVGEGT. This CDR3 has 14 amino acids. The CDR3 DNA follows: TGCGCCAGCAGCTTAGCGGGAGACACAGATACGCAGTATTTT. Amino acid sequence: CASSLAGDTDTQYF.

The chain links TRBV19 to TRBJ2-7, with D maybe TRBD2 (6 bases). Looked up from germline, CDR1 is LNHDA and CDR2 is SQIVND (reference sequence). This CDR3 contains 13 residues. The germline V and J ends were trimmed by 4 bases and 3 bases, with 10 bases remaining between them. CDR3 amino acids: CASSTAGNYEQYF. CDR3 bases: TGTGCCAGTAGTACAGCGGGTAACTACGAGCAGTACTTC.

This clonotype was detected ten times or more. V gene TRBV5-1 combines with J gene TRBJ2-7; 13 bases agree with TRBD2. V lost 4 bases to trimming and J lost 0 bases; unmatched junction nucleotides: 10. CDR3 length: 18 residues. Germline V gene lookup returns CDR1 SGHRS and CDR2 YFSETQ. DNA for the CDR3: TGCGCCAGCAGCCTCGGACTAGCGGGAGAGGCCAGCTCCTACGAGCAGTACTTC. Protein: CASSLGLAGEASSYEQYF. The full variable domain, with the rest looked up from reference TRBV5-1 and TRBJ2-7, is KAGVTQTPRYLIKTRGQQVTLSCSPISGHRSVSWYQQTPGQGLQFLFEYFSETQRNKGNFPGRFSGRQFSNSRSEMNVSTLELGDSALYLCASSLGLAGEASSYEQYFGPGTRLTVT.

This clonotype has a handful of counts. This sequence joins TRBV7-9 and TRBJ2-7; 11 positions agree with TRBD1. The CDR3 is 14 residues long. Germline CDR1 is SEHNR and CDR2 is FQNEAQ (reference sequence). The DNA for the CDR3 is TGTGCGACCGGGACAGGGGGAATGGTTGGCGAGCAGTACTTC. Its translation: CATGTGGMVGEQYF.

This clonotype showed up many times. This chain uses TRBV7-8 with TRBJ2-3; the match to TRBD2 covers 10 bases. This CDR3 is built from 17 residues. Trimming took 5 bases from V and 3 from J; bases not matched to a gene: 11. From germline, CDR1 is SGHVS and CDR2 FQNEAQ. CDR3 nucleotides: TGTGCCAGCAGCGCACCTCTAGCGGGAGATTCGACAGATACGCAGTATTTT. This codes for CASSAPLAGDSTDTQYF.